This TCR beta chain was identified in a study of identifying expanded T cells in peripheral blood. Repertoires were generated with immunoSEQ multiplex PCR, while TCRdb's copy carries only in-frame clones and drops some. This sample has some 100,000 clones, with around 90% found just once. The CDR3 runs to 15 residues. The germline V and J ends were trimmed by 5 bases and 1 base, with 14 bases remaining between them. The V gene's germline CDR1 is MNHEY and CDR2 SMNVEV (reference sequence). The V call is TRBV27, the J call TRBJ1-1; D remains unclear. This receptor was taken from a person aged 18-70 years in good health. The sample comprised blood. CDR3 coding DNA: TGTGCCAGCAGTCAAAACCCCCTCGCGAACACTGAAGCTTTCTTT. Its translation is CASSQNPLANTEAFF.